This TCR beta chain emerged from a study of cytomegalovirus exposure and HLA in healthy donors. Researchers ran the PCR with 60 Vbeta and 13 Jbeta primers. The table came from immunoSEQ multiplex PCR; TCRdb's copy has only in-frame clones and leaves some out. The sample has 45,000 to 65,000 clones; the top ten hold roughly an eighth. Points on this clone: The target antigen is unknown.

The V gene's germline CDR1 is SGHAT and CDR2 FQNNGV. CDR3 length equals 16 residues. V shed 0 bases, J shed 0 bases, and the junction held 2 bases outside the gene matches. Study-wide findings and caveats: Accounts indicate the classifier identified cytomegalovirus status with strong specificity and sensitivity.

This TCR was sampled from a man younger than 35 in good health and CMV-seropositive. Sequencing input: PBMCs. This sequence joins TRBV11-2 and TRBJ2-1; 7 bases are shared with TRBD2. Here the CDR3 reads CASSLDGRNSYNEQFF. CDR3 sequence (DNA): TGTGCCAGCAGCTTAGACGGGAGGAACTCCTACAATGAGCAGTTCTTC.